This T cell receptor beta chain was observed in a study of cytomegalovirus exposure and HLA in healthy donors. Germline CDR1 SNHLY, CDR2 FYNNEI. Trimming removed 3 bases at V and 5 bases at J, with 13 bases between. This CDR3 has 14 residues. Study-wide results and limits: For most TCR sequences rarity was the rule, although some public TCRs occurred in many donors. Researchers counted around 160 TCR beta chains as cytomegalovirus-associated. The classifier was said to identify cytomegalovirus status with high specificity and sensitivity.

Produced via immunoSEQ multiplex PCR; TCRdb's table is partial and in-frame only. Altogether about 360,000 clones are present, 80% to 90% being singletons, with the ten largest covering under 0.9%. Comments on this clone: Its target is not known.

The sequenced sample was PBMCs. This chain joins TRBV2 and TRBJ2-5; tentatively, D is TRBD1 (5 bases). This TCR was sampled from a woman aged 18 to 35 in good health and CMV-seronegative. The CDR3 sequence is CASSEDNLGETQYF. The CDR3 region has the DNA TGTGCCAGCAGTGAGGACAACCTGGGGGAGACCCAGTACTTC.